This T cell receptor beta chain was retrieved from a study of blood T cell repertoires in COVID-19. Germline CDR1 and CDR2: KGHDR and SFDVKD. This CDR3 is built from 12 residues. Points on this clone: At one end the junction does not follow the germline gene, possibly because of a read error.

Using immunoSEQ multiplex PCR, the repertoire was profiled, and TCRdb retains in-frame clones only, with some absent. The sample contains about 140,000 clones, 84% of which appear only once. Input material: peripheral blood. The sequence was collected from a woman in her sixties with acute or convalescent COVID-19. The V and J genes are TRBV24-1 and TRBJ2-7; tentatively, D is TRBD1 (5 bases). This CDR3 reads CATGDDSHEQYF. The CDR3 DNA follows: TGTGCCACCGGTGACGACAGTCACGAGCAGTACTTC.